This TCR beta chain was sequenced during a study of response to subunit inactivated influenza vaccine. Study-level results: A suggestion made by the authors is that each seasonal influenza vaccination recruits few new T cells.

Via MiXCR, TCRdb re-called the RT-PCR reads, giving one row per CDR3 protein. The sample consists of approximately 730,000 distinct CDR3 sequences, 14% of them appearing once. This clonotype was counted at least ten times. Its specificity is not known. This TCR was recovered from a man aged 50 to 59 who received an inactivated influenza vaccine. The sample consisted of PBMCs from blood, taken roughly 15 days before vaccination.

CDR3 in DNA: TGTGCCAGCAGCGCTTACACTGAAGCTTTCTTT. Amino acid sequence: CASSAYTEAFF. The chain combines TRBV14 with TRBJ1-1; D unresolved. Trimming stripped 5 bases from V and 3 bases from J, with 4 bases between. This CDR3 contains 11 residues. Germline CDR1 SGHDN, CDR2 FVKESK.